Listed below are T cell receptor beta chains from one sample, sequenced in a study of naive and memory T cell subsets. From the UMI-ligation and nested PCR reads, TCRdb called clonotypes with MiXCR, one entry per CDR3 protein. The sample has approximately 29,000 distinct CDR3 sequences; around a sixth are singletons. The sample consisted of effector memory CD4+ T cells from blood. The receptors derive from a human donor in good health. The CDR3 runs from the conserved cysteine through the conserved F or W. D genes are given only for firm matches. Expanded clones get a size class; other rows say once, few or many, or leave the size out.

D: NA
V: TRBV3-1
size: NA
J: TRBJ1-5
DNA: TGTGCCGGCAGCCAAGATCGGAAGATTAATCAGCCCCAGCATTTT
CDR3: CAGSQDRKINQPQHF

D: TRBD1
V: TRBV6-5
size: NA
J: TRBJ1-5
DNA: TGTGCCAGCCGATCCGGGACAGGGGGCAATCAGCCCCAGCATTTT
CDR3: CASRSGTGGNQPQHF

D: NA
V: TRBV20-1
size: NA
J: TRBJ1-5
DNA: TGCAGTGCTAGCAGGGAGGGCTTCGGCAATCAGCCCCAGCATTTT
CDR3: CSASREGFGNQPQHF

D: NA
V: TRBV6-1
size: once
J: TRBJ2-1
DNA: TGTGCCAGCGACCGCTTGGATGAGCAGTTCTTC
CDR3: CASDRLDEQFF

D: NA
V: TRBV3-1
size: NA
J: TRBJ2-4
DNA: TGTGCCAGCAGCCAAGCCGGGACACAGATTCTAGCCAAAAACATTCAGTACTTC
CDR3: CASSQAGTQILAKNIQYF

D: NA
V: TRBV20-1
size: NA
J: TRBJ2-1
DNA: TGCAGTGGTGGCGGGGCAAACTACAATGAGCAGTTCTTC
CDR3: CSGGGANYNEQFF

D: NA
V: TRBV20-1
size: NA
J: TRBJ2-3
DNA: TGCAGTGCGGTCGGACTAATAGCTAGCACAGATACGCAGTATTTT
CDR3: CSAVGLIASTDTQYF

D: NA
V: TRBV7-2
size: few
J: TRBJ2-1
DNA: TGTGCCAGCAGCCTAGACTCTGGCCGCGGATACAATGAGCAGTTCTTC
CDR3: CASSLDSGRGYNEQFF

D: TRBD1
V: TRBV15
size: NA
J: TRBJ2-1
DNA: TGTGCCACCAGCAGACCGACGGGACAGGGTCGGGCTTACAATGAGCAGTTCTTC
CDR3: CATSRPTGQGRAYNEQFF

D: TRBD2
V: TRBV20-1
size: NA
J: TRBJ2-1
DNA: TGCAGTGCTAGAGATAAATTCCCGGGAGGGCCCGACAATGAGCAGTTCTTC
CDR3: CSARDKFPGGPDNEQFF

D: NA
V: TRBV5-6
size: few
J: TRBJ1-5
DNA: TGTGCCAGCAGCTTATTTCCCCAAGGACATCAGCCCCAGCATTTT
CDR3: CASSLFPQGHQPQHF